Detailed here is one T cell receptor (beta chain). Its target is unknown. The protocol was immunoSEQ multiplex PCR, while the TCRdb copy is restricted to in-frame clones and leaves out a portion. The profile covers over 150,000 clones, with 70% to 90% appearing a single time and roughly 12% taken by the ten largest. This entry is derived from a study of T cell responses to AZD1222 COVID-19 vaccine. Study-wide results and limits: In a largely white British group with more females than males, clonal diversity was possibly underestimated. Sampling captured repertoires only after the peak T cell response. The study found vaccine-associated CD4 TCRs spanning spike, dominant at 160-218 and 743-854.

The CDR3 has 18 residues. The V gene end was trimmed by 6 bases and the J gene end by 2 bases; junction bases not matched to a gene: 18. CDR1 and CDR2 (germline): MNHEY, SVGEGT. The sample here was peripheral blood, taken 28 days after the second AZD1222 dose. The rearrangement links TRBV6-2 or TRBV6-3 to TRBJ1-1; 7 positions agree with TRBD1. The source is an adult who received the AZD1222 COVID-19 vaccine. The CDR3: CASSQRQGGIGFNTEAFF. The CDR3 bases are TGTGCCAGCAGCCAGAGACAGGGAGGCATAGGTTTTAACACTGAAGCTTTCTTT.